This T cell receptor (beta chain) was documented in a study of blood T cell repertoires in COVID-19. Study-wide context: Spain, Italy and the United States supplied samples that represented acute and convalescent COVID-19. From T cells, B-cell-depleted T cells, or PBMCs came the material, which was cDNA or gDNA.

Original handling: Amplification with reference gene primers provided the estimates of nucleated cell counts. Some clones are missing from TCRdb's copy, which holds only in-frame ones; the method was immunoSEQ multiplex PCR. V, J and clone size derive from that table, while D and trimming were established from the DNA sequence. Counted here are 100,000 to 120,000 clones, around 90% occurring once; the ten biggest clones make up around 3.2%. This clone was seen only a few times. The CDR3 has 13 residues. V was trimmed by 0 bases and J by 6 bases, leaving 7 bases between them. Germline values: CDR1 SGHVS, CDR2 FNYEAQ.

The specimen sequenced was peripheral blood. V and J are TRBV7-6 and TRBJ2-3; D is possibly TRBD2 (6 bases). This TCR derives from a woman aged 50 to 60 with acute or convalescent COVID-19. For the CDR3, the DNA is TGTGCCAGCAGCTTAGCGGAGGGGGATACGCAGTATTTT. It yields the protein CASSLAEGDTQYF. Full variable domain (remainder filled in from reference TRBV7-6 and TRBJ2-3): GAGVSQSPRYKVTKRGQDVALRCDPISGHVSLYWYRQALGQGPEFLTYFNYEAQQDKSGLPNDRFSAERPEGSISTLTIQRTEQRDSAMYRCASSLAEGDTQYFGPGTRLTVL.